The 14 T cell receptor beta chains listed next were all sequenced from one sample in a study of tumor-infiltrating lymphocytes in oesophageal squamous cell carcinoma. TCRdb itself ran the PCR reads through MiXCR, one entry per CDR3 protein. The sample carries approximately 12,000 distinct CDR3 sequences, about half recorded once. The sample consisted of normal esophageal tissue next to the tumor. These receptors all stem from a male donor with esophageal squamous cell carcinoma.

This sequence joins TRBV28 and TRBJ2-3; D call uncertain. TRBJ2-1 matches the DNA end more closely, so the J call is doubtful. This CDR3 contains 16 residues. Germline V gene data show CDR1 as MDHEN and CDR2 as SYDVKM. Written as DNA, the CDR3 is TGTGCCAGCAGTTTAGTGGGCGGTAGCTCCTACAATGAGCAGTTCTTC. Protein: CASSLVGGSSYNEQFF.

The chain uses TRBV6-1 and TRBJ1-1; D gene uncertain. CDR1 is MNHNS and CDR2 is SASEGT in the germline V gene. V lost 7 bases, J lost 0 bases, and 6 bases lay in between. This CDR3 comprises 12 residues. This CDR3 reads CASTLVNTEAFF. CDR3 in DNA: TGTGCCAGCACCCTGGTGAACACTGAAGCTTTCTTT.

Concerning this clonotype: Being one base from a much bigger clone, this may be a read error. The V gene is TRBV7-2, the J gene TRBJ2-1, with 7 bases identical to TRBD2. The CDR3 loop spans 16 amino acids. Germline values: CDR1 SGHTA, CDR2 FQGNSA. The CDR3 nucleotides are TGTGCCAGCAGCTTACCGCGAGTGGTGGGGGGGAATGAGCAGTTATTC. It encodes CASSLPRVVGGNEQLF.

This clonotype came up many times. The chain carries TRBV7-9 and TRBJ2-5; 7 bases are shared with TRBD1. Per germline, CDR1 SEHNR and CDR2 FQNEAQ (reference sequence). This CDR3 comprises 16 residues. The trim removed 1 base at V and 1 base at J, leaving 6 bases unmatched. CDR3 in amino acids: CASSLVGQNLQETQYF. For the CDR3, the DNA is TGTGCCAGCAGCTTAGTGGGACAGAATCTCCAAGAGACCCAGTACTTC.

The V call is TRBV12-3 or TRBV12-4, the J call TRBJ2-6; no firm D call. V lost 1 base and J lost 3, with 1 base in between. The CDR3 has 13 amino acids. The DNA for the CDR3 is TGTGCCAGCAGTTTAGTTGGGGCCAACGTCCTGACTTTC. Encoded protein: CASSLVGANVLTF.

This chain joins TRBV18 and TRBJ1-3; D possibly corresponds to TRBD1 (5 bases). The CDR3 sequence is 12 residues long. The germline gives CDR1 KGHSH, CDR2 LQKENI. Trimming stripped 3 bases from V and 5 bases from J, with 5 bases between. Here the CDR3 reads CASSPGRNTIYF. CDR3 coding DNA: TGTGCCAGCTCACCGGGGCGAAACACCATATATTTT.

This clonotype occurred many times. The V call is TRBV24-1, the J call TRBJ1-1; 8 bases align to TRBD1. Germline V gene sequence: CDR1 KGHDR, CDR2 SFDVKD. The CDR3 is 15 amino acids. V lost 6 bases, J lost 2 bases, and 7 bases stayed unmatched. Here the CDR3 DNA reads TGTGCCACCAGTTCGTCAGGACAGGGCAACACTGAAGCTTTCTTT. Its translation is CATSSSGQGNTEAFF.

The gene calls are TRBV6-5 and TRBJ1-1; D gene uncertain. The CDR3 has 13 residues. Trimming stripped 0 bases from V and 0 bases from J, with 2 bases between. Germline V gene lookup returns CDR1 MNHEY and CDR2 SVGAGI. The CDR3 DNA sequence: TGTGCCAGCAGTTACTCCGTGAACACTGAAGCTTTCTTT. Translated: CASSYSVNTEAFF.

The V gene is TRBV28, the J gene TRBJ2-1, with 10 nucleotides matching TRBD2. J lost 15 bases, V lost 2 bases, and 4 bases had no gene match. Germline CDR1 MDHEN, CDR2 SYDVKM. The CDR3 consists of 12 residues. The CDR3 nucleotides are TGTGCCAGCAGTTTAACTAGCGGGACCTTGTTCTTC. Amino acids: CASSLTSGTLFF.

This clonotype came up once. The conserved phenylalanine or tryptophan normally closing the CDR3 is absent here, so this likely arose from a read error. It is unclear where the CDR3 begins or ends on the DNA, so no DNA is shown, and the CDR3 is as TCRdb lists it. The chain combines TRBV7-3 with TRBJ2-3; the table's D call, TRBD1, was not checked against the DNA. Germline V gene data show CDR1 as SGHTA and CDR2 as FQGTGA. The CDR3 contains 16 residues when both ends are counted. The CDR3 spells CASIQGGVSAEQYFGS.

In the case of this clonotype: The conserved phenylalanine or tryptophan normally closing the CDR3 is absent here, so this likely arose from a read error. Because the CDR3's place on the DNA is in doubt, the DNA is left out and the CDR3 is given as listed by TCRdb. The V call is TRBV6-8, the J call TRBJ1-1. From its first to its last residue, the CDR3 has 16 amino acids. Germline loops: CDR1 MNHGY, CDR2 SAAAGT. This chain's CDR3 is CASRLAGTTMSSSSGQ.

This clonotype was observed at least ten times. Compared with germline, one end of the junction differs, possibly owing to a read error. This chain connects TRBV12-3 or TRBV12-4 to TRBJ2-1, with D tentatively TRBD1 (6 bases). The CDR3 is 14 amino acids. The CDR3 reads CASREGTSNSPLHF. The CDR3 DNA follows: TGTGCCAGCAGAGAGGGGACATCTAATTCACCCCTCCACTTC.

This clonotype rates as medium-sized. The J gene is TRBJ2-2, the V gene TRBV6-6; possible D gene TRBD1, 6 bases. This CDR3 contains 17 residues. Germline V gives CDR1 MNHNY, CDR2 SVGAGI (reference sequence). V was shortened by 2 bases and J by 4 bases, with 17 bases between the two germline ends. DNA of the CDR3: TGTGCCAGCAGTTACCGGCCCCCGGGACACCTCACCGGGGAGCTGTTTTTT. It yields the protein CASSYRPPGHLTGELFF.

The count of this clonotype is one. The chain carries TRBV7-2 and TRBJ2-1, with D unclear. The J call could be wrong; TRBJ2-7 is a better fit for the DNA end. CDR3 length equals 14 residues. The germline V gene has CDR1 SGHTA and CDR2 FQGNSA. The CDR3 DNA reads as TGTGCCAGCAGCTTTATGAAGGGTTCCTACGAGCAGTACTTC. Protein product: CASSFMKGSYEQYF.